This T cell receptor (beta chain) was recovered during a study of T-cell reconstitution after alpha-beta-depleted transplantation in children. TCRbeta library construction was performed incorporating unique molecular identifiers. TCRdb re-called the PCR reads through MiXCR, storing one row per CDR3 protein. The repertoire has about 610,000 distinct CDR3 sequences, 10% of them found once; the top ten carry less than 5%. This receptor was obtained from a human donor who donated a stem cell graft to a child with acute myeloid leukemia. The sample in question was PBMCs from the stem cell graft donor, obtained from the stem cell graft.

CDR3 nucleotide sequence: TGTGCCAGTAGTATAAGCTTGGGGACGAATGAGCAGTTCTTC. It specifies CASSISLGTNEQFF. The V call is TRBV19, the J call TRBJ2-1; D is perhaps TRBD1 or TRBD2 (5 bases each). The CDR3 totals 14 residues. Germline V gives CDR1 LNHDA, CDR2 SQIVND (reference sequence). With 2 bases removed from V and 7 bases from J, the gap between germline ends came to 12 bases.